Listed here are 7 T cell receptor beta chains from one sample, sequenced in a study of molecular identifiers for immune sequencing clone quantification. Each CDR3 protein gets one entry after TCRdb re-called the PCR reads with MiXCR. This table holds about 510,000 distinct CDR3 sequences, under 30% found once. The sequenced material came from naive CD8+ T cells from blood, with Jurkat cell RNA spiked in. Subset described: FACS-sorted CD8+CD4-CCR7+CD45RA+ naive T cells. These receptors all stem from a human donor in good health. Some libraries in this study had Jurkat cell RNA spiked in.

Concerning this clonotype: A read error is possible here, since a much larger clone lies one base away. The genes are TRBV4-1 and TRBJ1-2, with D hard to call. CDR1 is MGHRA, CDR2 YSYEKL, per germline. The CDR3 has 14 amino acids. V shed 8 bases and J shed 2 bases, with 15 bases lying between them. The CDR3 coding sequence is TGCGCCAGCGGCCCTACTACAGAGAACTATGGCTACACCTTC. Its translation: CASGPTTENYGYTF.

The sample holds a few counts of this clonotype. The chain employs TRBV11-2 and TRBJ1-1; D not certain. CDR1 and CDR2 from the germline V gene are SGHAT and FQNNGV. The CDR3 runs to 13 residues. Trimming shortened V by 1 base and J by 3 bases, and 6 bases separated the two germline ends. The CDR3 DNA is TGTGCCAGCAGCTTAGCCGCCTACACTGAAGCTTTCTTT. Amino acid sequence: CASSLAAYTEAFF.

This clonotype was picked up many times. The rearrangement links TRBV6-5 to TRBJ1-1; no reliable D call. The germline V and J ends were trimmed by 6 bases and 4 bases, with 12 bases remaining between them. CDR1 and CDR2 from the germline V gene are MNHEY and SVGAGI. This CDR3 spans 13 amino acids. The CDR3 coding sequence is TGTGCCAGCAGGACCCATCTGGGCACTGAAGCTTTCTTT. This gives the protein CASRTHLGTEAFF.

A few counts support this clonotype. This chain connects TRBV12-3 or TRBV12-4 to TRBJ2-3; D unresolved. Trimming stripped 4 bases from V and 0 bases from J, with 11 bases between. The CDR3 contains 15 residues. As DNA, the CDR3 is TGTGCCAGCAGTTCTGGAGACAAAAGCACAGATACGCAGTATTTT. This codes for CASSSGDKSTDTQYF.

This clonotype was seen ten or more times. The V gene is TRBV29-1, the J gene TRBJ2-7, with 8 nucleotides matching TRBD1. J gave up 5 bases and V 7 bases, and 13 bases lay outside the gene matches. CDR3 length: 14 residues. Germline assignment: CDR1 SQVTM and CDR2 ANQGSEA. This CDR3 reads CSAQGQGSNNEQYF. Here the CDR3 DNA reads TGCAGCGCCCAAGGACAGGGAAGCAACAACGAGCAGTACTTC.

V gene TRBV20-1 combines with J gene TRBJ2-7, with 11 bases matching TRBD1. CDR3 length equals 15 residues. Per germline, CDR1 DFQATT and CDR2 SNEGSKA (reference sequence). With V trimmed by 0 bases and J by 4 bases, 5 bases remained unmatched. CDR3 bases: TGCAGTGCTAGAGAGGGACAGGGGGAACTGTACGAGCAGTACTTC. Translation gives CSAREGQGELYEQYF.

The chain uses TRBV9 and TRBJ2-3; D not resolved. This CDR3 has 14 residues. V lost 3 bases to trimming and J lost 0 bases, with 8 bases between them. Looked up from germline, CDR1 is SGDLS and CDR2 is YYNGEE. CDR3 in amino acids: CASSGILSTDTQYF. CDR3 DNA sequence: TGTGCCAGCAGCGGTATCTTGAGCACAGATACGCAGTATTTT. The full variable domain, rest sourced from reference TRBV9 and TRBJ2-3, is DSGVTQTPKHLITATGQRVTLRCSPRSGDLSVYWYQQSLDQGLQFLIQYYNGEERAKGNILERFSAQQFPDLHSELNLSSLELGDSALYFCASSGILSTDTQYFGPGTRLTVL.